The clone carrying this T cell receptor (beta chain) was observed a few times. The antigen is undetermined. This CDR3 region has 16 residues. V lost 0 bases and J 3 bases, leaving 13 bases between the germline ends. Germline V lookup: CDR1 MNHEY, CDR2 SVGEGT. The data are from a study of blood T cells in healthy people across ages. General study findings and limits: Calculation of diversity from one million T cells yielded estimates considered to be underestimates.

Primers used in a second PCR of roughly 6 to 12 cycles were a sample-barcoded 5' primer and a J-beta primer mix. TCRdb reanalysed the 5' RACE reads using MiXCR and keeps one entry per CDR3 protein. This table has fewer than 700,000 distinct CDR3 sequences, around two fifths appearing once. Each donor had 8 to 10 milliliters of peripheral blood drawn. The TCR originated in a man at least 80 years old in good health. The source material was blood. This rearrangement joins TRBV6-2 or TRBV6-3 to TRBJ2-3; a weak D match, TRBD1 (7 bases). This CDR3 reads CASSYSRGVGTDTQYF. CDR3 nucleotides: TGTGCCAGCAGTTACTCCAGGGGGGTAGGAACAGATACGCAGTATTTT.